What follows describes a single T cell receptor (beta chain). Its antigen is unknown. These data are taken from a study of cytomegalovirus exposure and HLA in healthy donors. Whole-study results and caveats: There were a few CMV-associated chains whose specificity for CMV antigens was confirmed in vitro.

Here immunoSEQ multiplex PCR was the method, and the copy in TCRdb shows in-frame clones only, minus some. The repertoire holds roughly 150,000 clones, with 88% as singletons. Germline values: CDR1 SGHVS, CDR2 FNYEAQ. V dropped 6 bases and J dropped 7 bases, with 16 bases sitting between them. The CDR3 covers 15 residues. Separate from the approximately 720-subject first cohort was the roughly 120-subject validation cohort, to which the donors belonged. The source of this sequence is a man aged 18 to 29 in good health and CMV-seronegative. The chain has TRBV7-6 and TRBJ1-6, with D perhaps TRBD1 (6 bases). Sequencing input: PBMCs. This chain's CDR3 is CASRSAGTNNSPLHF. CDR3 nucleotide sequence: TGTGCCAGCAGGTCGGCAGGGACAAACAATTCACCCCTCCACTTT.